A single sample gave rise to the 24 T cell receptor beta chains below, sequenced in a study of tumor and adjacent non-tumor tissue in lung cancer. No cell sorting was done before RNA was extracted from the tissue. Distant lung tissue was collected more than 3 cm away from the tumor edge. Three rounds of nested PCR, following a modified ARM-PCR protocol, produced the TCRbeta library. From the multiplex PCR reads, TCRdb called clonotypes with MiXCR, one entry per CDR3 protein. The table has 70,000 to 90,000 distinct CDR3 sequences, nearly 70% seen once. The sequenced sample consisted of distant non-tumor lung tissue. These receptors originate from a woman between 50 and 59 years old with non-small cell lung cancer.

This chain links TRBV6-4 with TRBJ2-1; TRBD2 matches at 7 bases. This CDR3 is 15 amino acids long. The germline V gene has CDR1 MRHNA and CDR2 SNTAGT. J lost 4 bases, V lost 3 bases, and 6 bases had no gene match. The CDR3 bases are TGTGCCAGCAGTGAGGGAGCGGGAACTTACAATGAGCAGTTCTTC. This codes for CASSEGAGTYNEQFF.

In its sample, this clonotype was seen many times. This chain connects TRBV13 to TRBJ2-1; 13 positions match TRBD2. The length of the CDR3 is 16 residues. The germline CDR1 and CDR2 sequences are PRHDT and FYEKMQ (reference sequence). The J segment lost 6 bases and the V segment lost 5 bases, leaving 7 bases of the junction unmatched. The CDR3 loop reads CASSRGTSGMGNEQFF. Written as DNA, the CDR3 is TGTGCCAGCAGCAGGGGGACTAGCGGGATGGGCAATGAGCAGTTCTTC.

Of note for this clonotype: Sequence at one end of the junction differs from germline and may be a read error. CDR3 sequence reads: CASSIGGRGGERETQYF. For the CDR3, the DNA is TGCGCCAGCAGTATAGGTGGCAGGGGAGGGGAAAGAGAGACTCAGTACTTC. The chain recombines TRBV4-1 with TRBJ2-5; possible D gene TRBD2, 7 bases. Germline V gives CDR1 MGHRA, CDR2 YSYEKL. The CDR3 is 17 residues long.

As concerns this clonotype: Mismatch with germline at one junction end may stem from a read error. V gene TRBV20-1 combines with J gene TRBJ2-1; 10 nucleotides agree with TRBD1. This CDR3 has 15 residues. Germline V gene lookup returns CDR1 DFQATT and CDR2 SNEGSKA (reference sequence). CDR3 region: CIALPRTGGYNDQFF. For the CDR3, the DNA is TGCATTGCCCTACCGAGGACAGGGGGGTACAATGACCAGTTCTTC.

Of note for this clonotype: Compared with germline, one end of the junction differs, possibly owing to a read error. The chain links TRBV14 to TRBJ2-7; D assignment may be TRBD1 or TRBD2 (5 bases each). CDR3 size: 17 residues. The germline gives CDR1 SGHDN, CDR2 FVKESK. CDR3 DNA: TGTGCCAACAGCCAAGATCACGGGACCGAAAATGTTTACGAGCAGTACTTC. Its translation is CANSQDHGTENVYEQYF. The variable domain in full, with the rest retrieved from reference TRBV14 and TRBJ2-7, is EAGVTQFPSHSVIEKGQTVTLRCDPISGHDNLYWYRRVMGKEIKFLLHFVKESKQDESGMPNNRFLAERTGGTYSTLKVQPAELEDSGVYFCANSQDHGTENVYEQYFGPGTRLTVT.

This clonotype was detected ten times or more. This sequence joins TRBV6-1 and TRBJ2-7; 13 bases map to TRBD2. V shed 4 bases and J 3 bases; nucleotides not matched to a gene: 3. This CDR3 has 15 amino acids. CDR1 is MNHNS and CDR2 is SASEGT in the germline V gene. CDR3 loop: CASSGGLAGNYEQYF. The CDR3 DNA reads as TGTGCCAGCAGTGGGGGACTAGCGGGGAACTACGAGCAGTACTTC.

As concerns this clonotype: One end of the junction is discordant with germline, which a read error may explain. This chain joins TRBV29-1 and TRBJ2-5, with a possible D match to TRBD2 (5 bases). This CDR3 spans 13 amino acids. CDR1 is SQVTM and CDR2 is ANQGSEA in the germline V gene. Here the CDR3 DNA reads TGCAACGTTGAGGGAACAGCAGAAGAGTCCCAGTACTTC. Translation: CNVEGTAEESQYF.

Only a few counts were recorded for this clonotype. The rearrangement joins TRBV5-8 to TRBJ1-5; 12 nucleotides agree with TRBD1. The J segment lost 5 bases and the V segment lost 5 bases, leaving 8 bases of the junction unmatched. The CDR3 runs to 16 residues. The V gene's germline CDR1 is SGHTS and CDR2 YDEGEE. CDR3 protein: CASSHRDRGHHQPQHF. The CDR3 nucleotides are TGTGCCAGCAGTCACCGGGACAGGGGGCATCATCAGCCCCAGCATTTT.

This clonotype was counted ten times or more. The chain combines TRBV6-1 with TRBJ1-1; D uncertain. Trimming stripped 2 bases from V and 5 bases from J, with 12 bases between. The V gene's germline CDR1 is MNHNS and CDR2 SASEGT. CDR3 length equals 14 residues. For the CDR3, the DNA is TGTGCCAGCAGTGAAAATGGACGGGGAACTGAAGCTTTCTTT. Translated: CASSENGRGTEAFF.

J is TRBJ2-1 and V is TRBV28, with D perhaps matching TRBD1 (6 bases). CDR1 is MDHEN, CDR2 SYDVKM, per germline. The CDR3 consists of 14 residues. Trimming pared 4 bases from V and 7 bases from J, leaving 14 bases between. The chain's CDR3 is CASSSLQGRNEQFF. In DNA form, the CDR3 reads TGTGCCAGCAGTTCCTTACAGGGTCGGAATGAGCAGTTCTTC.

Regarding this clonotype: One junction end disagrees with the germline gene, perhaps due to a read error. This rearrangement joins TRBV4-1 to TRBJ2-1, with a possible D match to TRBD2 (5 bases). Germline V gene lookup returns CDR1 MGHRA and CDR2 YSYEKL. This CDR3 spans 12 amino acids. The CDR3 is CVSSKGRAEQFF. The CDR3 DNA reads TGCGTCAGCAGCAAAGGGAGAGCTGAGCAGTTCTTC.

This clonotype was counted many times. The gene calls are TRBV20-1 and TRBJ2-3; a weak D match, TRBD2 (6 bases). The CDR3 is made up of 13 amino acids. Germline CDR1 and CDR2: DFQATT and SNEGSKA (reference sequence). V was pared by 6 bases and J by 1 base, with 11 bases between. The CDR3 DNA is TGCAGTGCCCGGGAGCTCGGCACAGATACGCAGTATTTT. This gives the protein CSARELGTDTQYF.

As concerns this clonotype: At one of its ends the junction is not consistent with the germline gene, which may arise from a read error. J is TRBJ2-1 and V is TRBV11-1; D uncertain. The CDR3 is 13 amino acids. The germline V gene has CDR1 SGHAT and CDR2 FQDESV (reference sequence). CDR3 sequence (DNA): TGTGCAAGCAGCTTACCTCCGCCGGATGTGCAGTTCTTC. It translates to CASSLPPPDVQFF.

The chain links TRBV28 to TRBJ1-6, with TRBD1 identical over 8 bases. Looked up from germline, CDR1 is MDHEN and CDR2 is SYDVKM. This CDR3 spans 16 amino acids. Germline trimming cut 5 bases from V and 7 bases from J; bases unmatched to any gene: 10. CDR3 amino acids: CASSIQGAFWNSPLHF. In DNA, the CDR3 is TGTGCCAGCAGTATCCAGGGGGCATTTTGGAATTCACCCCTCCACTTT.

This clonotype was observed a few times. The chain uses TRBV12-3 or TRBV12-4 and TRBJ1-1, with D unresolved. This CDR3 region has 12 residues. The V end was cut by 3 bases, the J end by 11 bases, with 13 bases between. The CDR3: CASSFVSEAAFF. The CDR3 coding sequence is TGTGCCAGCAGTTTTGTCTCGGAGGCGGCTTTCTTT.

This clonotype has at least ten counts. V usage is TRBV6-1 and J usage is TRBJ2-7, with D hard to call. Germline V gene lookup returns CDR1 MNHNS and CDR2 SASEGT. CDR3 length: 14 amino acids. The V end was cut by 6 bases, the J end by 2 bases, with 14 bases between. The CDR3 nucleotides are TGTGCCAGCAGGAGGTCTGATTCCGCCTACGAGCAGTACTTC. Its translation is CASRRSDSAYEQYF.

Details on this clonotype: A read error may account for a junction end that differs from germline. The chain employs TRBV24-1 and TRBJ2-3; D is undetermined. CDR1 and CDR2 from the germline V gene are KGHDR and SFDVKD. This CDR3 spans 13 amino acids. The CDR3 spells CATSGHGTDTQYF. CDR3 DNA: TGTGCCACCAGTGGGCATGGTACAGATACACAGTATTTT.

For this clonotype: At one end, the junction sequence differs from germline, possibly due to a read error. This sequence joins TRBV20-1 and TRBJ2-1; 9 positions agree with TRBD2. The germline CDR1 and CDR2 sequences are DFQATT and SNEGSKA (reference sequence). The CDR3 has 14 residues. CDR3 protein: CSVSGRNSYNEEFF. The CDR3 DNA follows: TGCAGTGTTAGCGGGAGAAACTCCTACAATGAGGAGTTCTTC.

On this clonotype: The germline gene is not matched at one end of the junction; a read error may be the cause. The V and J genes are TRBV11-2 and TRBJ1-5; D remains ambiguous. In germline, CDR1 is SGHAT, CDR2 FQNNGV. This CDR3 is built from 13 residues. The CDR3 DNA is TGTGTCAGCAGCTATACCGACCCGGGGCCCCAGCATTTT. It translates to CVSSYTDPGPQHF.

For this clonotype: This clone may be a read error of a much larger clone one base away. The chain links TRBV12-3 or TRBV12-4 to TRBJ1-6; a possible D gene is TRBD1 (5 bases). CDR3 length: 14 residues. The V end lost 2 bases, the J end lost 7 bases, and 9 bases lay between the germline ends. The CDR3 nucleotides read TGTGCCAGCAGTTTATCAGGGTACAATTCACCCCTCCACTTT. It yields the protein CASSLSGYNSPLHF.

With respect to this clonotype: This clone may be a read error of a much larger clone one base away. The chain links TRBV28 to TRBJ1-4; D gene uncertain. CDR3 length: 12 residues. CDR1 and CDR2 (germline): MDHEN, SYDVKM. As DNA, the CDR3 is TGTGCCAGCAGAAGCAGGCGGGAAAAACCGTTTTTT. It specifies CASRSRREKPFF.

About this clonotype itself: A much larger clone lies one base from this, so it may be a read error. This likely comes from a read error, as the CDR3 has no conserved phenylalanine or tryptophan at its end. The chain combines TRBV6-6 with TRBJ2-1; 10 bases map to TRBD2. V shed 2 bases and J 0 bases; nucleotides not matched to a gene: 7. This CDR3 spans 18 amino acids. The V gene's germline CDR1 is MNHNY and CDR2 SVGAGI (reference sequence). CDR3 amino acids: CASSYPAGGPFSYNEQFL. The CDR3 coding sequence is TGTGCCAGCAGTTACCCAGCGGGAGGGCCTTTCTCCTACAATGAGCAGTTCTTA.

This clonotype was counted once. The rearrangement uses TRBV20-1 and TRBJ2-3; D not certain. V was cut by 7 bases and J by 1 base, with 15 bases left in between. Germline V gene lookup returns CDR1 DFQATT and CDR2 SNEGSKA (reference sequence). CDR3 size: 14 residues. The CDR3 DNA reads as TGCAGTGTTAAAGATTCCCTGGGCACAGATACGCAGTATTTT. Residues: CSVKDSLGTDTQYF.

About this clonotype: A read error may be the cause here, since a much bigger clone is one base away. The V and J genes are TRBV10-3 and TRBJ2-7; no definite D call. The CDR3 length is 15 residues. Germline CDR1 and CDR2: ENHRY and SYGVKD. V dropped 4 bases and J dropped 0 bases, with 13 bases sitting between them. CDR3 sequence: CAISAGKGFSYEQYF. In DNA, the CDR3 is TGTGCCATCAGTGCCGGAAAGGGCTTCTCCTACGAGCAGTACTTC.